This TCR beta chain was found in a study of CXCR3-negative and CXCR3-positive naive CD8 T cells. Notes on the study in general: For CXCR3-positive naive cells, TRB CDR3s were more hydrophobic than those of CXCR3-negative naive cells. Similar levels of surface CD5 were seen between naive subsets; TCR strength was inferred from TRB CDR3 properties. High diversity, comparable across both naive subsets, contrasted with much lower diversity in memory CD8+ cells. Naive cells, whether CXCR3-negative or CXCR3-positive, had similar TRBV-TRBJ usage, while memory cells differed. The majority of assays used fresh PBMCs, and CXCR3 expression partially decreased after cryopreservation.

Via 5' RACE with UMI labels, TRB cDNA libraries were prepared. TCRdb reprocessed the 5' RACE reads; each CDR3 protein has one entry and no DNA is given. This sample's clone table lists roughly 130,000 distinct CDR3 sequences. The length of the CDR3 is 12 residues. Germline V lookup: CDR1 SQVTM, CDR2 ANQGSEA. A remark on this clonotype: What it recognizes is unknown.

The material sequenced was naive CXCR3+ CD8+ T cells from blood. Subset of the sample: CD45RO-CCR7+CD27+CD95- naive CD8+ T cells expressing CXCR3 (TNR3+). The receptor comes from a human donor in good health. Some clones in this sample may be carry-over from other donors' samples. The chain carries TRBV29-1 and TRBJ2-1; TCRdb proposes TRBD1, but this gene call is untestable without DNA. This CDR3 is CSVQTQAYEQFF.